This passage covers 5 T cell receptor beta chains from one sample sequenced in a study of blood T cell repertoires in COVID-19. The repertoire was sequenced with immunoSEQ multiplex PCR; TCRdb's copy has only in-frame clones and lacks some. The sample has 95,000 or so clones, about nine tenths seen once. What was sequenced was peripheral blood. These receptors all stem from a woman in her 70s with acute or convalescent COVID-19.

The chain is built from TRBV11-3 and TRBJ2-2; TRBD2 agrees at 10 bases. This CDR3 is 16 amino acids long. After removal of 1 base from V and 2 bases from J, the junction contained 1 base not matched to a gene. Germline CDR1 SGHNT, CDR2 YENEEA. DNA of the CDR3: TGTGCCAGCAGCTTAGCTAGCGGGAGTAACACCGGGGAGCTGTTTTTT. Encoded protein: CASSLASGSNTGELFF.

CDR3 residues: CASSPQGYQPQHF. CDR3 bases: TGTGCCAGCTCACCACAGGGGTATCAGCCCCAGCATTTT. The gene calls are TRBV18 and TRBJ1-5; D is possibly TRBD1 (5 bases). The V end lost 1 base, the J end lost 5 bases, and 6 bases lay between the germline ends. CDR3 size: 13 residues. Germline loops: CDR1 KGHSH, CDR2 LQKENI.

V usage is TRBV7-2 and J usage is TRBJ2-3; 8 bases are a match to TRBD2. Germline-derived CDR1 and CDR2 are SGHTA and FQGNSA. The CDR3 contains 15 residues. V was pared by 5 bases and J by 0 bases, with 4 bases of the junction left unmatched. As DNA, the CDR3 is TGTGCCAGCAGCAAGGGACTAGGTAGCACAGATACGCAGTATTTT. Its protein product is CASSKGLGSTDTQYF.

V and J are TRBV21-1 and TRBJ2-7; the D call in the table, TRBD2, was not verified against the DNA. TRBV21-1 represents a pseudogene. The CDR3 sequence is 16 residues long. CDR3 nucleotide sequence: TGTGCCAGCTTCATTTTCAAGCGGGAGGGTAACTACGAGCAGTACTTC. Translating gives CASFIFKREGNYEQYF.

The CDR3 spells CASGIQGSEQYF. CDR3 in DNA: TGTGCCAGCGGAATACAGGGGTCTGAGCAGTACTTC. The chain carries TRBV7-9 and TRBJ2-7, with 7 bases matching TRBD1. Germline values: CDR1 SEHNR, CDR2 FQNEAQ (reference sequence). V shed 8 bases, J shed 7 bases, and the junction held 8 bases outside the gene matches. The CDR3 loop spans 12 amino acids.